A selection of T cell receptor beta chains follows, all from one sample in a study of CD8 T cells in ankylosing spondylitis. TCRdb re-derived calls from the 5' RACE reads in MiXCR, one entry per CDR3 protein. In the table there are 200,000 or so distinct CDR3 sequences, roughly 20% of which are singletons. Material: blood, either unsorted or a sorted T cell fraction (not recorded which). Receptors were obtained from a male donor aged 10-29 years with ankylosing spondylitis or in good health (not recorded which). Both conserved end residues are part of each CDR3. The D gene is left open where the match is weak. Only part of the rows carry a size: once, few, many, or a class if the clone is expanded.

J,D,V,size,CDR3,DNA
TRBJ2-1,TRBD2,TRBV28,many,CASSGGRASYNEQFF,TGTGCCAGCAGTGGCGGGAGGGCCTCCTACAATGAGCAGTTCTTC
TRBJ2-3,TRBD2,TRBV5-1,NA,CASSAGLAANVADTQYF,TGCGCCAGCAGCGCGGGACTAGCGGCCAACGTCGCAGATACGCAGTATTTT
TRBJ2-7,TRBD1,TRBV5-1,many,CASTGGQGVVYEQYF,TGCGCCAGCACTGGGGGACAGGGTGTTGTCTACGAGCAGTACTTC
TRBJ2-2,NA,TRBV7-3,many,CASSLRGALTGELFF,TGTGCCAGCAGCTTAAGGGGGGCCCTCACCGGGGAGCTGTTTTTT
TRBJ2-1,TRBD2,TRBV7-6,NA,CASSRSVGGGASYNEQFF,TGTGCCAGCAGCCGCTCCGTCGGCGGGGGGGCCTCCTACAATGAGCAGTTCTTC
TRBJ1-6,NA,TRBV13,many,CASSSRKIRGSPLHF,TGTGCCAGCAGCTCCCGAAAGATCCGGGGCTCACCCCTCCACTTT
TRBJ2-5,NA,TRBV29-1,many,CSVEGANRQETQYF,TGCAGCGTTGAAGGCGCGAACCGACAAGAGACCCAGTACTTC
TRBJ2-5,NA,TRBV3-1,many,CASSQQGGVRETQYF,TGTGCCAGCAGCCAACAAGGCGGGGTACGCGAGACCCAGTACTTC
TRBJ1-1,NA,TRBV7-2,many,CASIFSGNTEAFF,TGTGCCAGCATCTTTTCAGGGAACACTGAAGCTTTCTTT
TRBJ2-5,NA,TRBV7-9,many,CASSSTPPSQETQYF,TGTGCCAGCAGCTCCACCCCCCCGAGTCAAGAGACCCAGTACTTC
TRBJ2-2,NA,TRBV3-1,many,CASSQANRETGELFF,TGTGCCAGCAGCCAAGCAAACAGGGAAACCGGGGAGCTGTTTTTT
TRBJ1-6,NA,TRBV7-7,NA,CASSLFLLTFYNSPLHF,TGTGCCAGCAGCTTATTCTTACTGACATTTTATAATTCACCCCTCCACTTT
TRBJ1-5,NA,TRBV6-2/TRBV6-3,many,CASSMESLASNQPQHF,TGTGCCAGCAGTATGGAGTCGCTAGCTAGCAATCAGCCCCAGCATTTT
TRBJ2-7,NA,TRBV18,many,CASGLHSYEQYF,TGTGCCAGCGGGCTACACTCCTACGAGCAGTACTTC
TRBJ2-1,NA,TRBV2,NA,CASSVVPGLSSYNEQFF,TGTGCCAGCAGTGTGGTCCCGGGATTGAGCTCCTACAATGAGCAGTTCTTC
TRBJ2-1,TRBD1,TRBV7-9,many,CASSFDRAYEQFF,TGTGCCAGCAGCTTCGACAGGGCCTATGAGCAGTTCTTC
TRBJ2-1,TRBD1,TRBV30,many,CAWSPTGPREQFF,TGTGCCTGGAGTCCGACAGGGCCGCGGGAGCAGTTCTTC
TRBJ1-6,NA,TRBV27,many,CASSLFGNNSPLHF,TGTGCCAGCAGTTTATTTGGGAATAATTCACCCCTCCACTTT
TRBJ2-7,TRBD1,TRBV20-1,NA,CSAPSRDRAYEQYF,TGCAGTGCCCCTAGCCGGGACAGGGCCTACGAGCAGTACTTC
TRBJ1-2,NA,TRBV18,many,CASSPAAALGGYTF,TGTGCCAGCTCACCAGCGGCTGCTCTAGGCGGCTACACCTTC
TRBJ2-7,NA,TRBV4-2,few,CASQQHRDASYEQYF,TGTGCCAGCCAACAACATAGGGACGCCTCCTACGAGCAGTACTTC
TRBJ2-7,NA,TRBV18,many,CASSAVDEQYF,TGTGCCAGCTCAGCCGTTGACGAGCAGTACTTC
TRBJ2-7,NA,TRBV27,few,CASMGASYEQYF,TGTGCCAGCATGGGGGCAAGCTACGAGCAGTACTTC
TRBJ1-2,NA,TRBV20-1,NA,CSALPRIANYGYTF,TGCAGTGCACTTCCTAGGATAGCTAACTATGGCTACACCTTC
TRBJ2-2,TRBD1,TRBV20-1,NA,CSARRQGAGRELFF,TGCAGTGCTAGAAGACAGGGAGCCGGGAGGGAGCTGTTTTTT
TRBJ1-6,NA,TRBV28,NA,CASTLGKGNSPLHF,TGTGCCAGCACCCTGGGTAAGGGGAATTCACCCCTCCACTTT
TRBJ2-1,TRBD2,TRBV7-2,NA,CASSLPIPSGYNEQFF,TGTGCCAGCAGCTTACCCATCCCTAGCGGTTACAATGAGCAGTTCTTC
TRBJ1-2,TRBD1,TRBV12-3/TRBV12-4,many,CASSLSGTGGGYTF,TGTGCCAGCAGTTTAAGCGGGACAGGGGGCGGCTACACCTTC
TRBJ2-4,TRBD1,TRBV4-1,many,CASSIPPGQGIAKNIQYF,TGCGCCAGCAGTATCCCTCCGGGACAGGGCATAGCCAAAAACATTCAGTACTTC
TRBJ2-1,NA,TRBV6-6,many,CASSSPPTEQFF,TGTGCCAGCAGTTCCCCCCCGACGGAGCAGTTCTTC
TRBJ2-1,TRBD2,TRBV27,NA,CASTLGSGGYNEQFF,TGTGCCAGCACCTTGGGTAGCGGGGGATACAATGAGCAGTTCTTC
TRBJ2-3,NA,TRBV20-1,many,CSAQHGTDTQYF,TGCAGTGCTCAGCACGGTACAGATACGCAGTATTTT
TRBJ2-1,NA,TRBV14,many,CASSRGPNNEQFF,TGTGCCAGCAGCCGGGGGCCTAACAATGAGCAGTTCTTC
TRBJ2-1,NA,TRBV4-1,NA,CASSQGRGSYNEQFF,TGCGCCAGCAGCCAAGGGAGGGGCTCCTACAATGAGCAGTTCTTC
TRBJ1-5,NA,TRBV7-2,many,CASSPPPGNVNQPQHF,TGTGCCAGCAGCCCACCTCCAGGGAATGTCAATCAGCCCCAGCATTTT
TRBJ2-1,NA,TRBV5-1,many,CASSLEPRYNEQFF,TGCGCCAGCAGCTTGGAGCCAAGATACAATGAGCAGTTCTTC
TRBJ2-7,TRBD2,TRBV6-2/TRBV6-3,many,CASSYGTSGISYEQYF,TGTGCCAGCAGTTACGGCACTAGCGGGATATCCTACGAGCAGTACTTC
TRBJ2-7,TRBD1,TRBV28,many,CASSTGQGAYEQYF,TGTGCCAGCAGTACTGGACAGGGGGCCTACGAGCAGTACTTC
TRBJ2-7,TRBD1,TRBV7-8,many,CASSSPDRGRSYEQYF,TGTGCCAGCAGCTCGCCGGACAGGGGGCGTTCCTACGAGCAGTACTTC
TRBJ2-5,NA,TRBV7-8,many,CASSLVENQETQYF,TGTGCCAGCAGCTTAGTGGAAAACCAAGAGACCCAGTACTTC
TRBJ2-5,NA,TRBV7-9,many,CASSYLTGVQETQYF,TGTGCCAGCAGCTACCTGACAGGAGTGCAAGAGACCCAGTACTTC
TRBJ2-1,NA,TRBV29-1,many,CSVEGPSLSSYNEQFF,TGCAGCGTTGAAGGGCCGAGCCTTAGCTCCTACAATGAGCAGTTCTTC
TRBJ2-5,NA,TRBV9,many,CASSVSGRGETQYF,TGTGCCAGCAGCGTTTCAGGGCGAGGAGAGACCCAGTACTTC
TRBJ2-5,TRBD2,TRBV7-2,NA,CASSLGPSGIAETQYF,TGTGCCAGCAGCTTAGGGCCTAGCGGGATTGCGGAGACCCAGTACTTC
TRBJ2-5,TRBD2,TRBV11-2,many,CASSFGGRARETQYF,TGTGCCAGCAGCTTTGGCGGGAGGGCCAGGGAGACCCAGTACTTC